Below, 22 T cell receptor beta chains from the same sample are listed, as sequenced in a study of OX40 agonist ivuxolimab in advanced cancers. Library creation used the immunoSEQ multiplex PCR assay. This immuneACCESS table, as held by TCRdb, lists in-frame sequences with V and J called but not all clones. Of the missing ones, under half trace to an unresolved V gene in checked studies; the others have no known cause. In this sample the table shows about 73,000 clones, more than 80% of which occur a single time. Under 0.6% of the sample goes to the ten largest clones. The input for sequencing was CD4+ or CD8+ T cells sorted from blood, taken in a trial of the OX40 agonist ivuxolimab. These receptors were obtained from an adult with an advanced solid tumor such as melanoma, head and neck, liver or kidney cancer.

This clone was found once. The chain employs TRBV5-6 and TRBJ1-4; D may be TRBD1 (6 bases). The CDR3 spans 18 residues. The germline CDR1 and CDR2 sequences are SGHDT and YYEEEE. Deletions cut 3 bases from V and 3 bases from J, with 21 bases between. CDR3: CASSSQIGGGLPNEKLFF. The CDR3 region has the DNA TGTGCCAGCAGCTCCCAGATTGGGGGGGGCCTACCTAATGAAAAACTGTTTTTT.

The chain has TRBV27 and TRBJ1-2; D remains ambiguous. CDR1 is MNHEY and CDR2 is SMNVEV in the germline V gene (reference sequence). The CDR3 has 13 residues. The germline V and J ends were trimmed by 5 bases and 2 bases, with 9 bases remaining between them. CDR3 in DNA: TGTGCCAGCAGTCTCCGGGAGAACTATGGCTACACCTTC. Translation: CASSLRENYGYTF.

The genes are TRBV30 and TRBJ2-7, with 10 bases fitting TRBD2. V lost 5 bases, J lost 5 bases, and 6 bases stayed unmatched. Per germline, CDR1 GTSNPN and CDR2 SVGIG (reference sequence). This CDR3 is built from 13 residues. The CDR3 reads CAWGRGLADEQYF. CDR3 sequence (DNA): TGTGCCTGGGGGAGAGGACTAGCGGACGAGCAGTACTTC. Full variable domain (outside the CDR3, taken from reference TRBV30 and TRBJ2-7): SQTIHQWPATLVQPVGSPLSLECTVEGTSNPNLYWYRQAAGRGLQLLFYSVGIGQISSEVPQNLSASRPQDRQFILSSKKLLLSDSGFYLCAWGRGLADEQYFGPGTRLTVT.

V is TRBV14 and J is TRBJ1-1; D not resolved. V gave up 2 bases and J gave up 0 bases, with 4 bases separating them. Per the germline V gene, CDR1 is SGHDN and CDR2 is FVKESK. The CDR3 is made up of 13 amino acids. The CDR3 bases are TGTGCCAGCAGCCAAAGCGTGAACACTGAAGCTTTCTTT. Translated: CASSQSVNTEAFF.

The chain links TRBV7-2 to TRBJ1-5; D is unclear. Trimming pared 1 base from V and 7 bases from J, leaving 11 bases between. Germline V gives CDR1 SGHTA, CDR2 FQGNSA. The CDR3 runs 14 residues. The CDR3 DNA reads as TGTGCCAGCAGCTTAGGCCCGTTCGGGCAGCCCCAGCATTTT. Residues: CASSLGPFGQPQHF.

V and J are TRBV2 and TRBJ1-2; tentatively, D is TRBD1 (6 bases). This CDR3 has 13 amino acids. Trimming pared 6 bases from V and 2 bases from J, leaving 10 bases between. Germline V gene sequence: CDR1 SNHLY, CDR2 FYNNEI. The CDR3 region is CASRADRNYGYTF. CDR3 nucleotide sequence: TGTGCCAGCAGAGCTGACAGGAACTATGGCTACACCTTC.

V gene TRBV18 combines with J gene TRBJ1-1; D perhaps matches TRBD1 (5 bases). V lost 6 bases to trimming and J lost 1 base, with 12 bases between them. Germline CDR1 KGHSH, CDR2 LQKENI. The CDR3 length is 14 residues. The CDR3 DNA sequence: TGTGCCAGCTCCTTGGGGGGGGAGAACACTGAAGCTTTCTTT. Translated, it gives CASSLGGENTEAFF.

This clone was seen only once. In nucleotides, the CDR3 is TGTGCCAGCTCACCAAGGACAGGAGACTCCTACGAGCAGTACTTC. It is translated as CASSPRTGDSYEQYF. The chain is built from TRBV18 and TRBJ2-7, with TRBD1 matching over 7 bases. Germline CDR1 KGHSH, CDR2 LQKENI. V trimming: 2 bases; J trimming: 0 bases; junction bases outside the gene matches: 4. There are 15 residues in the CDR3. Together with reference TRBV18 and TRBJ2-7, the CDR3 gives the full variable domain: NAGVMQNPRHLVRRRGQEARLRCSPMKGHSHVYWYRQLPEEGLKFMVYLQKENIIDESGMPKERFSAEFPKEGPSILRIQQVVRGDSAAYFCASSPRTGDSYEQYFGPGTRLTVT.

CDR3 sequence reads: CASSILTYEQYF. CDR3 sequence (DNA): TGTGCCAGCAGCATCCTTACCTACGAGCAGTACTTC. This chain uses TRBV7-2 with TRBJ2-7; D is uncertain. Trimming removed 5 bases at V and 2 bases at J, with 7 bases between. Germline assignment: CDR1 SGHTA and CDR2 FQGNSA. The CDR3 sequence is 12 residues long.

The rearrangement uses TRBV30 and TRBJ2-1; no clear D gene. V lost 0 bases, J lost 1 base, and 7 bases lay in between. The CDR3 runs 14 residues. Germline values: CDR1 GTSNPN, CDR2 SVGIG (reference sequence). CDR3 sequence reads: CAWSVGLSYNEQFF. CDR3 in DNA: TGTGCCTGGAGTGTAGGCCTATCCTACAATGAGCAGTTCTTC. Using reference TRBV30 and TRBJ2-1 for the parts outside the CDR3, the full variable domain is SQTIHQWPATLVQPVGSPLSLECTVEGTSNPNLYWYRQAAGRGLQLLFYSVGIGQISSEVPQNLSASRPQDRQFILSSKKLLLSDSGFYLCAWSVGLSYNEQFFGPGTRLTVL.

The V call is TRBV6-1, the J call TRBJ2-5; D is possibly TRBD1 (5 bases). The CDR3 is made up of 13 amino acids. The V end lost 4 bases, the J end lost 1 base, and 7 bases lay between the germline ends. Germline assignment: CDR1 MNHNS and CDR2 SASEGT. CDR3 region: CASSVQGQETQYF. The CDR3 nucleotides are TGTGCCAGCAGTGTCCAGGGCCAAGAGACCCAGTACTTC.

The rearrangement links TRBV7-2 to TRBJ2-2; 11 bases are a match to TRBD1. CDR1 SGHTA and CDR2 FQGNSA come from the germline V gene. The CDR3 extends over 15 amino acids. J gave up 5 bases and V 6 bases, and 5 bases lay outside the gene matches. The CDR3 nucleotides are TGTGCCAGCAGTAGGACAGGGGGCTGGACCGGGGAGCTGTTTTTT. The encoded protein is CASSRTGGWTGELFF.

This sequence joins TRBV11-2 and TRBJ2-1, with 8 positions matching TRBD2. Germline CDR1 SGHAT, CDR2 FQNNGV. The CDR3 length is 15 residues. The V segment lost 5 bases and the J segment 7 bases; nucleotides outside the gene matches: 10. The CDR3 DNA reads as TGTGCCAGCAGCCTTTCGGGACTAGTTCTAAATGAGCAGTTCTTC. Translating it yields CASSLSGLVLNEQFF.

The chain uses TRBV28 and TRBJ2-3; perhaps TRBD2 as D (5 bases). Looked up from germline, CDR1 is MDHEN and CDR2 is SYDVKM. V lost 4 bases to trimming and J lost 6 bases, with 5 bases between them. The CDR3 length is 11 residues. The CDR3 sequence: CASSSGDTQYF. The CDR3 DNA sequence: TGTGCCAGCAGTTCGGGGGATACGCAGTATTTT. The full variable domain, completed using reference TRBV28 and TRBJ2-3, is DVKVTQSSRYLVKRTGEKVFLECVQDMDHENMFWYRQDPGLGLRLIYFSYDVKMKEKGDIPEGYSVSREKKERFSLILESASTNQTSMYLCASSSGDTQYFGPGTRLTVL.

This clone was detected only once. The chain joins TRBV2 to TRBJ2-3; D unclear. CDR3 length equals 15 residues. Germline V gives CDR1 SNHLY, CDR2 FYNNEI. The V gene lost 7 bases and the J gene lost 6 bases, with 20 bases spanning the gap. As DNA, the CDR3 is TGTGCCAGCAACAGAGCAGGAATATCTTCGGATACGCAGTATTTT. Encoded protein: CASNRAGISSDTQYF.

The CDR3 DNA reads TGCGCCAGCAGCTTGGAGGGGGACAGGGGAGGATATGGCTACACCTTC. This sequence encodes CASSLEGDRGGYGYTF. The J gene is TRBJ1-2, the V gene TRBV5-1, with 10 bases lining up with TRBD1. V was clipped by 0 bases and J by 5 bases; unmatched bases: 7. CDR1 SGHRS and CDR2 YFSETQ come from the germline V gene. The CDR3 is made up of 16 amino acids. Full variable domain (outside the CDR3, taken from reference TRBV5-1 and TRBJ1-2): KAGVTQTPRYLIKTRGQQVTLSCSPISGHRSVSWYQQTPGQGLQFLFEYFSETQRNKGNFPGRFSGRQFSNSRSEMNVSTLELGDSALYLCASSLEGDRGGYGYTFGSGTRLTVV.

The chain is built from TRBV6-5 and TRBJ2-6; D is undetermined. Germline loops: CDR1 MNHEY, CDR2 SVGAGI. The CDR3 totals 14 residues. The ends were cut back, 6 bases at V and 0 bases at J, with 6 bases in the middle. DNA of the CDR3: TGTGCCAGCAGAAAGGGCTCTGGGGCCAACGTCCTGACTTTC. Translated: CASRKGSGANVLTF.

The genes are TRBV9 and TRBJ2-1; 7 bases fit TRBD2. Germline V gives CDR1 SGDLS, CDR2 YYNGEE. The CDR3 consists of 15 residues. The trim removed 1 base at V and 1 base at J, leaving 2 bases unmatched. The CDR3 reads CASSVREGSYNEQFF. DNA for the CDR3: TGTGCCAGCAGCGTAAGGGAGGGGTCCTACAATGAGCAGTTCTTC.

The genes are TRBV18 and TRBJ2-2; 8 bases align to TRBD1. Trimming at V came to 3 bases and at J to 6 bases, leaving 3 bases not matched to a gene. From germline, CDR1 is KGHSH and CDR2 LQKENI. The CDR3 contains 14 residues. The CDR3 DNA reads TGTGCCAGCTCACCTACAGGGGGTCCCGGGGAGCTGTTTTTT. Translation gives CASSPTGGPGELFF.

The CDR3, as DNA: TGCGCCAGCAGCTTGGGAGGGCGCACAGATACGCAGTATTTT. Translation gives CASSLGGRTDTQYF. This chain joins TRBV5-1 and TRBJ2-3, with a possible D match to TRBD2 (5 bases). V was cut by 0 bases and J by 1 base, with 6 bases left in between. The V gene's germline CDR1 is SGHRS and CDR2 YFSETQ. This CDR3 contains 14 residues.

V and J are TRBV7-3 and TRBJ2-1; D tentatively fits TRBD1 or TRBD2 (5 bases each). V gave up 5 bases and J gave up 7 bases, with 15 bases separating them. Germline CDR1 is SGHTA and CDR2 is FQGTGA. This CDR3 contains 14 residues. The CDR3 sequence: CASSAEGTRNEQFF. CDR3 nucleotides: TGTGCCAGCAGCGCAGAGGGGACCCGAAATGAGCAGTTCTTC. Filled out from reference TRBV7-3 and TRBJ2-1, the complete variable domain reads GAGVSQTPSNKVTEKGKYVELRCDPISGHTALYWYRQSLGQGPEFLIYFQGTGAADDSGLPNDRFFAVRPEGSVSTLKIQRTERGDSAVYLCASSAEGTRNEQFFGPGTRLTVL.

The chain combines TRBV6-4 with TRBJ2-3, with TRBD2 matching over 11 bases. V lost 3 bases to trimming and J lost 4 bases; unmatched junction nucleotides: 3. The CDR3 is 15 amino acids. CDR1 MRHNA and CDR2 SNTAGT come from the germline V gene. The CDR3 loop is CASSELAGVSDTQYF. DNA of the CDR3: TGTGCCAGCAGTGAACTAGCGGGAGTATCAGATACGCAGTATTTT.